Shown below are 21 T cell receptor beta chains from a single sample sequenced in a study of cytomegalovirus exposure and HLA in healthy donors. With 60 Vbeta and 13 Jbeta primers, the PCR was carried out. Here immunoSEQ multiplex PCR was the method, and the copy in TCRdb shows in-frame clones only, minus some. The sample yields some 140,000 clones, 60% to 75% seen once. Material: PBMCs. All receptors derive from a human donor in good health.

V gene TRBV9 combines with J gene TRBJ2-1; D perhaps matches TRBD1 (6 bases). The germline V gene encodes CDR1 SGDLS and CDR2 YYNGEE. This CDR3 spans 15 amino acids. V was shortened by 3 bases and J by 2 bases, with 12 bases between the two germline ends. The DNA for the CDR3 is TGTGCCAGCAGCGGATTGACAGGCACCTACAATGAGCAGTTCTTC. Encoded protein: CASSGLTGTYNEQFF.

This clone was detected a few times. V usage is TRBV28 and J usage is TRBJ1-5, with 7 bases fitting TRBD1. The CDR3 consists of 15 residues. Germline V lookup: CDR1 MDHEN, CDR2 SYDVKM. V gave up 3 bases and J gave up 3 bases; unmatched junction bases: 5. The CDR3 DNA reads TGTGCCAGCAGTTTGCGACAGGGACCCAATCAGCCCCAGCATTTT. It is translated as CASSLRQGPNQPQHF.

This clone has a single count. V is TRBV27 and J is TRBJ1-2, with 9 bases identical to TRBD1. J lost 8 bases, V lost 6 bases, and 7 bases had no gene match. The CDR3 is made up of 13 amino acids. Per germline, CDR1 MNHEY and CDR2 SMNVEV (reference sequence). The CDR3 region is CASSETGGLGYTF. The CDR3 nucleotides read TGTGCCAGCAGCGAAACAGGGGGCTTGGGCTACACCTTC.

This chain uses TRBV2 with TRBJ1-2; D call uncertain. The germline V gene encodes CDR1 SNHLY and CDR2 FYNNEI. The germline V and J ends were trimmed by 11 bases and 0 bases, with 10 bases remaining between them. The CDR3 covers 12 residues. This chain's CDR3 is CAAQTTNYGYTF. DNA of the CDR3: TGTGCCGCCCAGACAACTAACTATGGCTACACCTTC.

This chain connects TRBV14 to TRBJ1-4, with D hard to call. Trimming left V 1 base short and J 7 bases short, with 13 bases between. This CDR3 contains 15 residues. Germline values: CDR1 SGHDN, CDR2 FVKESK. CDR3 sequence: CASSQVEGLSEKLFF. As DNA, the CDR3 is TGTGCCAGCAGCCAAGTGGAGGGTCTAAGTGAAAAACTGTTTTTT.

V is TRBV9 and J is TRBJ2-7, with TRBD2 matching over 9 bases. The CDR3 covers 17 residues. Germline values: CDR1 SGDLS, CDR2 YYNGEE. Germline trimming cut 0 bases from V and 2 bases from J; bases unmatched to any gene: 9. The CDR3 DNA sequence: TGTGCCAGCAGCGTAGGCATCGCGGGAGGGAAACCCTACGAGCAGTACTTC. Translating it yields CASSVGIAGGKPYEQYF. Variable domain in full (rest from reference TRBV9 and TRBJ2-7): DSGVTQTPKHLITATGQRVTLRCSPRSGDLSVYWYQQSLDQGLQFLIQYYNGEERAKGNILERFSAQQFPDLHSELNLSSLELGDSALYFCASSVGIAGGKPYEQYFGPGTRLTVT.

This clone was seen more than once but under ten times. The chain is built from TRBV4-3 and TRBJ1-1, with 7 bases aligning to TRBD1. The CDR3 loop spans 16 amino acids. With V trimmed by 3 bases and J by 5 bases, 12 bases remained unmatched. Germline assignment: CDR1 LGHNA and CDR2 YSLEER. The CDR3 is CASSQVRTGVKTEAFF. The DNA for the CDR3 is TGCGCCAGCAGCCAGGTTAGAACAGGGGTTAAGACTGAAGCTTTCTTT.

J is TRBJ1-4 and V is TRBV19; tentative D call: TRBD1 (6 bases). CDR1 is LNHDA, CDR2 SQIVND, per germline (reference sequence). This CDR3 is 16 amino acids long. Trimming took 3 bases from V and 0 from J, leaving 11 bases between them. CDR3 loop: CASSIGRQATNEKLFF. CDR3 coding DNA: TGTGCCAGTAGTATCGGCCGACAGGCAACTAATGAAAAACTGTTTTTT.

This clone was observed a few times. This sequence joins TRBV7-9 and TRBJ2-1, with 12 bases that match TRBD2. This CDR3 contains 12 residues. J lost 14 bases, V lost 5 bases, and 4 bases had no gene match. Germline V gene sequence: CDR1 SEHNR, CDR2 FQNEAQ (reference sequence). The CDR3, as DNA: TGTGCCAGCAGCGTGCCTAGCGGGAGGGAGTTCTTC. Amino acid sequence: CASSVPSGREFF.

In this sample, this clone turned up a few times. The genes are TRBV5-1 and TRBJ2-1; tentatively, D is TRBD2 (6 bases). The CDR3 contains 11 residues. Looked up from germline, CDR1 is SGHRS and CDR2 is YFSETQ. With 7 bases removed from V and 9 bases from J, the gap between germline ends came to 11 bases. This CDR3 is CASGTEGEQFF. CDR3 DNA: TGCGCCAGCGGAACGGAGGGTGAGCAGTTCTTC.

The chain carries TRBV5-6 and TRBJ2-7; D perhaps matches TRBD2 (6 bases). Trimming cost V 4 bases and J 10 bases, with 15 bases left between them. The CDR3 runs to 12 residues. From germline, CDR1 is SGHDT and CDR2 YYEEEE. In DNA, the CDR3 is TGTGCCAGCAGCAGACGGGAGTGGAAACAGTACTTC. It encodes CASSRREWKQYF.

For this clone: Germline and junction disagree at one end, which may indicate a read error. The chain combines TRBV6-1 with TRBJ1-2, with D unclear. The CDR3 is 10 amino acids. Looked up from germline, CDR1 is MNHNS and CDR2 is SASEGT. The CDR3 bases are TGTGCCAGCAGCGGGTCGCGGCGACCCTTC. It encodes CASSGSRRPF.

The V gene is TRBV5-4, the J gene TRBJ2-7, with 8 bases aligning to TRBD2. Per germline, CDR1 SGHNT and CDR2 YYREEE (reference sequence). CDR3 length equals 15 residues. V dropped 0 bases and J dropped 1; count of bases not matched to a gene: 3. The CDR3 region has the DNA TGTGCCAGCAGCTTGGATCCTAGCGGGTCCTACGAGCAGTACTTC. It codes for CASSLDPSGSYEQYF. The whole variable domain, remainder taken from reference TRBV5-4 and TRBJ2-7, is ETGVTQSPTHLIKTRGQQVTLRCSSQSGHNTVSWYQQALGQGPQFIFQYYREEENGRGNFPPRFSGLQFPNYSSELNVNALELDDSALYLCASSLDPSGSYEQYFGPGTRLTVT.

The chain carries TRBV19 and TRBJ1-5; 7 bases are shared with TRBD1. Germline V gene data show CDR1 as LNHDA and CDR2 as SQIVND (reference sequence). Trimming at V came to 3 bases and at J to 7 bases, leaving 12 bases not matched to a gene. The CDR3 totals 16 residues. As DNA, the CDR3 is TGTGCCAGTAGTATTGGGGACAGTCTGTCGGGGCAGCCCCAGCATTTT. Translating gives CASSIGDSLSGQPQHF. Based on the CDR3 plus reference TRBV19 and TRBJ1-5, the full variable domain is DGGITQSPKYLFRKEGQNVTLSCEQNLNHDAMYWYRQDPGQGLRLIYYSQIVNDFQKGDIAEGYSVSREKKESFPLTVTSAQKNPTAFYLCASSIGDSLSGQPQHFGDGTRLSIL.

The DNA for the CDR3 is TGTGCCAGCAGCCCCGTGCCTACCCAAGAGACCCAGTACTTC. This codes for CASSPVPTQETQYF. This chain uses TRBV28 with TRBJ2-5; the D is unclear. Germline lookup yields CDR1 MDHEN and CDR2 SYDVKM. The CDR3 contains 14 residues. Trimming stripped 6 bases from V and 1 base from J, with 12 bases between.

The chain recombines TRBV7-2 with TRBJ2-2; D is unclear. Trimming cost V 3 bases and J 5 bases, with 4 bases left between them. Germline CDR1 reads SGHTA; CDR2 reads FQGNSA. The CDR3 spans 12 residues. The CDR3 loop is CASSFRTGELFF. CDR3 bases: TGTGCCAGCAGCTTTCGGACCGGGGAGCTGTTTTTT.

The chain joins TRBV6-4 to TRBJ2-2, with 7 bases aligning to TRBD1. J was trimmed by 4 bases and V by 5 bases; bases with no gene match: 4. Per germline, CDR1 MRHNA and CDR2 SNTAGT. The CDR3 is made up of 14 amino acids. CDR3 nucleotide sequence: TGTGCCAGCAGTTCTCAGGGGGTCACCGGGGAGCTGTTTTTT. Amino acid sequence: CASSSQGVTGELFF.

The chain recombines TRBV4-1 with TRBJ2-7, with D possibly being TRBD1 (7 bases). Per the germline V gene, CDR1 is MGHRA and CDR2 is YSYEKL. Trimming cost V 10 bases and J 6 bases, with 16 bases left between them. The CDR3 sequence is 12 residues long. The CDR3 protein is CATGRGASEQYF. The CDR3, as DNA: TGCGCCACCGGCAGGGGGGCCTCCGAGCAGTACTTC.

The chain uses TRBV29-1 and TRBJ2-3; D not resolved. Trimming cost V 4 bases and J 0 bases, with 5 bases left between them. This CDR3 contains 12 residues. The germline V gene encodes CDR1 SQVTM and CDR2 ANQGSEA. The CDR3 is CSVGGSTDTQYF. For the CDR3, the DNA is TGCAGCGTTGGAGGTAGCACAGATACGCAGTATTTT.

The V call is TRBV4-2, the J call TRBJ2-3; 7 bases agree with TRBD2. Losses at the gene ends were 2 bases for V and 4 bases for J; bases not matched to a gene: 9. Germline-derived CDR1 and CDR2 are LGHNA and YNFKEQ. The CDR3 consists of 16 residues. The CDR3 region is CASSQSTSLIADTQYF. The CDR3 nucleotides read TGTGCCAGCAGCCAATCGACTAGCCTTATCGCAGATACGCAGTATTTT.

J is TRBJ2-1 and V is TRBV18, with a weak D call TRBD2 (6 bases). V was trimmed by 0 bases and J by 8 bases, leaving 14 bases between them. Germline V gene sequence: CDR1 KGHSH, CDR2 LQKENI. CDR3 size: 15 residues. The DNA for the CDR3 is TGTGCCAGCTCACCACCGGGACTTATGGGGGATGAGCAGTTCTTC. It codes for CASSPPGLMGDEQFF.